The 2 T cell receptor beta chains below come from one sample, sequenced in a study of monozygotic twins with inflammatory bowel disease. TCRdb reprocessed the 5' RACE reads and stores each CDR3 protein as one record, lacking DNA. The sample data list 400,000 or so distinct CDR3 sequences. The material sequenced was blood. These receptors originate from a human donor with ulcerative colitis or Crohn's disease, or a healthy co-twin of an affected twin (not recorded which).

This chain joins TRBV30 and TRBJ1-1. Germline V lookup: CDR1 GTSNPN, CDR2 SVGIG (reference sequence). CDR3 length equals 14 residues. CDR3 sequence: CAWRGEGSNTEAFF.

The chain is built from TRBV10-3 and TRBJ2-2; the TCRdb call, TRBD1, lacks DNA for checking. Germline CDR1 reads ENHRY; CDR2 reads SYGVKD. The CDR3 spans 12 residues. The CDR3 protein is CAITGATGELFF.